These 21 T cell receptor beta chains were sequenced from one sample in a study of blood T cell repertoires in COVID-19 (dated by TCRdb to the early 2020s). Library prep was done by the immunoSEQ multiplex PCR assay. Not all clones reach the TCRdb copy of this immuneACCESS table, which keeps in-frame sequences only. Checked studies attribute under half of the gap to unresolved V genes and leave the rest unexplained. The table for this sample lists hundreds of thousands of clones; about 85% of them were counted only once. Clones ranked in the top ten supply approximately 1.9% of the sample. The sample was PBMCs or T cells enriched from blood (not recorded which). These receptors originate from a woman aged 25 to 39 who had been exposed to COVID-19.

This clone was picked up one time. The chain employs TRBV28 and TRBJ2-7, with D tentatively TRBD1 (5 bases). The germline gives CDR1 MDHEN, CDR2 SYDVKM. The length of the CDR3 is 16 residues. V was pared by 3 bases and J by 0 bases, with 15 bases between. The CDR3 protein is CASSFRGQASSYEQYF. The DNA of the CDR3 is TGTGCCAGCAGTTTCCGTGGACAAGCGAGCTCCTACGAGCAGTACTTC.

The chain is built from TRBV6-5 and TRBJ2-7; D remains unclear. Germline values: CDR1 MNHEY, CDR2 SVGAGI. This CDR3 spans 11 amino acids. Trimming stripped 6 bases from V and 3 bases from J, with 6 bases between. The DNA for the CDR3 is TGTGCCAGCAGATCGGGCTACGAGCAGTACTTC. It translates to CASRSGYEQYF.

CDR3 bases: TGTGCCAGCGGTGCCATGTCCGGGGGCTATGGCTACACCTTC. Translation: CASGAMSGGYGYTF. The chain joins TRBV25-1 to TRBJ1-2; possible D gene TRBD1, 5 bases. Germline loops: CDR1 MGHDK, CDR2 SYGVNS. The CDR3 runs to 14 residues. Trimming shortened V by 8 bases and J by 4 bases, and 17 bases separated the two germline ends.

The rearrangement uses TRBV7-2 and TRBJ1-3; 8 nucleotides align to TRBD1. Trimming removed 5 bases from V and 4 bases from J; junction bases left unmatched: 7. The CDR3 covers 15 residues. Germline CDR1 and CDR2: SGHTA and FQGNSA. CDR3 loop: CASSARTGYGNTIYF. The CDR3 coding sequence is TGTGCCAGCAGCGCCCGGACAGGGTACGGAAACACCATATATTTT.

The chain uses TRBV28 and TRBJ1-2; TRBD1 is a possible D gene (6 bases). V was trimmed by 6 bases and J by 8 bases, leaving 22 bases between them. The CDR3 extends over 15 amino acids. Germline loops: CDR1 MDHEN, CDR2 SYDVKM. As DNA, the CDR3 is TGTGCCAGCAGACCAAATCGGGAGGGGGTCAAAGGCTACACCTTC. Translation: CASRPNREGVKGYTF.

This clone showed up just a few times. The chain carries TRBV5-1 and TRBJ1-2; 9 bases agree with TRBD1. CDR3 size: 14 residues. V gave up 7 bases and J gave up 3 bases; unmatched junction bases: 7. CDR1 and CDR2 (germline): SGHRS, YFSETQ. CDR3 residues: CASRKDRGYYGYTF. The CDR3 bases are TGCGCCAGCCGAAAGGACAGGGGCTACTATGGCTACACCTTC.

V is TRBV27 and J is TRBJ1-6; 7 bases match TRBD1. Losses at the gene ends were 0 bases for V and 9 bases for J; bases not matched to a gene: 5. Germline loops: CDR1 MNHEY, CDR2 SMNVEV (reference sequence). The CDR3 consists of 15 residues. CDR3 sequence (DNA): TGTGCCAGCAGTTTATCGGGACAGCTTGGTTCACCCCTCCACTTT. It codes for CASSLSGQLGSPLHF.

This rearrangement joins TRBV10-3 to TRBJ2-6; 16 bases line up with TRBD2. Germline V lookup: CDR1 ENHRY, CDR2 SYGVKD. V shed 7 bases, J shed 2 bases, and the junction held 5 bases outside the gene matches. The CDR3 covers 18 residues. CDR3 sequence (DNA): TGTGCCATCAAAGCGGGACTAGCGGGGGGGCCTGGGGCCAACGTCCTGACTTTC. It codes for CAIKAGLAGGPGANVLTF.

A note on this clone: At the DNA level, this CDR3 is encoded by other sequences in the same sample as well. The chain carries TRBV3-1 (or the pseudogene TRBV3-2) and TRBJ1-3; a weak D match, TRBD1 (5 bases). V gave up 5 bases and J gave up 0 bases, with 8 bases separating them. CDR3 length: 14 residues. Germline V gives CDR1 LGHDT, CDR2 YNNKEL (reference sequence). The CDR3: CASSSGVSGNTIYF. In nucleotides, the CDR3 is TGTGCCAGCAGCTCGGGGGTCTCTGGAAACACCATATATTTT.

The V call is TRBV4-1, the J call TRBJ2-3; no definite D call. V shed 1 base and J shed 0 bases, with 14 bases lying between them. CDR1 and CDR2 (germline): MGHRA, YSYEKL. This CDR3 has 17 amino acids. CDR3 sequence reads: CASSQVSRGTSTDTQYF. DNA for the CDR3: TGCGCCAGCAGCCAAGTGTCGCGCGGAACTAGCACAGATACGCAGTATTTT.

Written as DNA, the CDR3 is TGTGCCAGCAGGAGAGGGACAGGGGGTGACTATGGCTACACCTTC. It yields the protein CASRRGTGGDYGYTF. The chain links TRBV28 to TRBJ1-2; 11 nucleotides line up with TRBD1. The CDR3 covers 15 residues. CDR1 and CDR2 (germline): MDHEN, SYDVKM. Unmatched junction bases numbered 6, after V lost 6 bases and J lost 3 bases.

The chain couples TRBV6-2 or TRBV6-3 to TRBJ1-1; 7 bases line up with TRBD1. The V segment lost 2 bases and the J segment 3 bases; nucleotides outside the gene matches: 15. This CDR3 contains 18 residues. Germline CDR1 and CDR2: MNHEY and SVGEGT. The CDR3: CASSYDTFTGARDTEAFF. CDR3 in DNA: TGTGCCAGCAGTTACGATACCTTTACAGGGGCAAGGGACACTGAAGCTTTCTTT.

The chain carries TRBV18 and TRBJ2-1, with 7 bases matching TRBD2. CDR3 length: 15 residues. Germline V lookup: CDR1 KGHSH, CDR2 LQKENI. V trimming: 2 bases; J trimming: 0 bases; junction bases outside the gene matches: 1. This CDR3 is CASSPSGDSYNEQFF. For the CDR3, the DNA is TGTGCCAGCTCACCAAGCGGGGACTCCTACAATGAGCAGTTCTTC.

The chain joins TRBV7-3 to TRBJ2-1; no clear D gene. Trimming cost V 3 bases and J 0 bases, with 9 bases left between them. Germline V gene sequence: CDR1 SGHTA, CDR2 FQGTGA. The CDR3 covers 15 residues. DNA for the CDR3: TGTGCCAGCAGCTTGGGCGTTAGCTCCTACAATGAGCAGTTCTTC. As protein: CASSLGVSSYNEQFF. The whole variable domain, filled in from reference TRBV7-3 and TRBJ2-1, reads GAGVSQTPSNKVTEKGKYVELRCDPISGHTALYWYRQSLGQGPEFLIYFQGTGAADDSGLPNDRFFAVRPEGSVSTLKIQRTERGDSAVYLCASSLGVSSYNEQFFGPGTRLTVL.

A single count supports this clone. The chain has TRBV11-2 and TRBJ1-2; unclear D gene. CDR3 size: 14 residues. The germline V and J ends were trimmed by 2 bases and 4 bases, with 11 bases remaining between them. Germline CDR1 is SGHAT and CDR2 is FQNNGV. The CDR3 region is CASSLSVTSYGYTF. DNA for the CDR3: TGTGCCAGCAGCTTAAGTGTGACATCCTATGGCTACACCTTC.

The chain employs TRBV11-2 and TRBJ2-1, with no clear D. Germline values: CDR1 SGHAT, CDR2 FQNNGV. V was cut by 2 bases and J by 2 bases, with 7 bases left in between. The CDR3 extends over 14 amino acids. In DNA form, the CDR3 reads TGTGCCAGCAGCTTACTAGAAGCCTACAATGAGCAGTTCTTC. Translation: CASSLLEAYNEQFF.

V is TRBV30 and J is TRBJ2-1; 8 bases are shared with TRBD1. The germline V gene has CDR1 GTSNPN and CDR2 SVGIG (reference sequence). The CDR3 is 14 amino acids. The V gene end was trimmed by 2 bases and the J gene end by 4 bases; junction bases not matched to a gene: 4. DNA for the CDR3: TGTGCCTGGAGTACAGGGGGAACTTACAATGAGCAGTTCTTC. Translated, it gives CAWSTGGTYNEQFF.

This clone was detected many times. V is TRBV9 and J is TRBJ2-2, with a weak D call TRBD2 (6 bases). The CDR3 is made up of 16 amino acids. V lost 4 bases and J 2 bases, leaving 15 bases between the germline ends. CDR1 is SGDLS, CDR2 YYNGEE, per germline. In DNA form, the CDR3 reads TGTGCCAGCAGCCTAAGGGCTAGCGAAAACACCGGGGAGCTGTTTTTT. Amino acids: CASSLRASENTGELFF.

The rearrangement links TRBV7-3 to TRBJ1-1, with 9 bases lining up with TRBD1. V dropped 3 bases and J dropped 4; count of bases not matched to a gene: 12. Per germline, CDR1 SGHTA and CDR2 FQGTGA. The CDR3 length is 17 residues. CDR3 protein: CASSFRMGTGRSTEAFF. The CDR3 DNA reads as TGTGCCAGCAGCTTCCGAATGGGGACAGGGCGGAGCACTGAAGCTTTCTTT.

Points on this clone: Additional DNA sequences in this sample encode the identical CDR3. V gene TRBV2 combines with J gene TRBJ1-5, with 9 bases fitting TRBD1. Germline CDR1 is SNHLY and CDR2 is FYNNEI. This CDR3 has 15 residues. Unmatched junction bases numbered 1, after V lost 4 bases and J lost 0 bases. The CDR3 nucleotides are TGTGCCAGCAGTGTGGGACAGGGTAGCAATCAGCCCCAGCATTTT. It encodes CASSVGQGSNQPQHF. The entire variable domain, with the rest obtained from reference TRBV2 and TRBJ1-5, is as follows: EPEVTQTPSHQVTQMGQEVILRCVPISNHLYFYWYRQILGQKVEFLVSFYNNEISEKSEIFDDQFSVERPDGSNFTLKIRSTKLEDSAMYFCASSVGQGSNQPQHFGDGTRLSIL.

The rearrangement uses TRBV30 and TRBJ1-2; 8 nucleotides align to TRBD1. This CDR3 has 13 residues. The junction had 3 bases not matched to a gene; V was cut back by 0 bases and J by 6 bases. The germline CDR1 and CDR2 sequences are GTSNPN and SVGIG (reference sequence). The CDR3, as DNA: TGTGCCTGGAGTGTACAGGGGGATGATGGCTACACCTTC. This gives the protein CAWSVQGDDGYTF.